This note documents a single T cell receptor beta chain sequence. Its antigen remains undetermined. There are no base qualities to consult, and no much larger clone falls within one base. The data belong to a study of blood T cell repertoires in COVID-19 (dated by TCRdb to the early 2020s). Notes on the research overall: Samples from collaborators originated in the United States, Italy and Spain and spanned both the acute and convalescent phases of COVID-19. The prospective study material was composed of cDNA or gDNA derived from T cells, B-cell-depleted T cells, or PBMCs. Deeply sampled blood TCRbeta repertoires from subjects exposed to, actively infected with, or recovered from COVID-19 were included in the dataset. A freely available public database, intended as a resource for researchers studying the immune response to SARS-CoV-2, is where the repertoires were released. The samples were drawn from two sources: the first 160 participants of the ongoing ImmuneRACE study, and 1,254 subjects contributed by 6 global collaborators. Nearly every sample came with metadata listing a de-identified subject ID, COVID-19 status, age in years and sex. Where HLA class I and class II types were available, the types were taken from metadata supplied by the sample provider, not from assay-based typing.

Summary of the overall study and its limitations: The quantity of clinical and demographic metadata differed by source and by participant and was supplied without curation.

CDR1 SEHNR and CDR2 FQNEAQ were looked up in the germline V gene (reference sequence). Compared with germline, V lacks 5 bases and J lacks 0 bases; bases without a gene match: 9. The CDR3 sequence holds 16 residues, the cysteine and phenylalanine included. The retained sequence is limited to the CDR3, 48 bases, with the frame set at the first base. TCRbeta CDR3 regions were amplified from genomic DNA by means of the immunoSEQ Assay, a bias-controlled multiplex PCR. The original methods were these. The number of nucleated cells in each sample was estimated by amplification of reference gene primers within the assay. Sequence reads were collapsed and filtered to measure the absolute abundance of every unique TCRbeta CDR3 rearrangement. For each sample, productive Simpson clonality was calculated as the square root of Simpson's diversity index over productive rearrangements. What TCRdb holds here is the immuneACCESS table cut down to in-frame rearrangements. Part of the clones is not present; checked against another copy, under half of the missing clones reflect an unresolved V gene, and the others are unexplained. V and J calls and clone size are those listed in that table; D and trimming were worked out from the DNA. The table for this sample lists roughly 87,000 clones; over 80% of them were counted only once. The ten largest clones add up to approximately 2% of the sample.

The collaborating institutions used their own protocols to collect whole blood in K2EDTA tubes. For TCRbeta analysis, collaborators shipped samples in one of three forms: frozen whole blood, isolated PBMCs, or DNA extracted from either of those sample types. The V and J segments used are TRBV7-9 and TRBJ1-1; 7 nucleotides in the junction match TRBD1. The source of this sequence is a woman between 65 and 79 years old with acute or convalescent COVID-19. Sequencing was carried out using peripheral blood. CDR3 region: CASSPRDRTMNTEAFF. The nucleotide sequence is TGTGCCAGCAGCCCCCGGGACAGAACCATGAACACTGAAGCTTTCTTT.